This TCR beta chain was profiled in a study of OX40 agonist ivuxolimab in advanced cancers. The method was immunoSEQ multiplex PCR; TCRdb's version includes in-frame clones alone and lacks a portion of them. The sample shows 55,000 to 70,000 clones, 70% to 90% of them seen only once. The material was CD4+ or CD8+ T cells sorted from blood, obtained in a trial of the OX40 agonist ivuxolimab. The receptor was isolated from an adult with an advanced solid tumor such as melanoma, head and neck, liver or kidney cancer.

The CDR3 coding sequence is TGTGCCACCTCAACTTCCTCGGCGGGTTCCTATGGCTACACCTTC. As protein: CATSTSSAGSYGYTF. The chain couples TRBV28 to TRBJ1-2, with no clear D. Trimming shortened V by 10 bases and J by 4 bases, and 22 bases separated the two germline ends. This CDR3 spans 15 amino acids. Germline lookup yields CDR1 MDHEN and CDR2 SYDVKM.